The 18 T cell receptor beta chains reported below all come from one sample, sequenced in a study of blood T cell repertoires in COVID-19. Produced via immunoSEQ multiplex PCR; TCRdb's table is partial and in-frame only. Seen here are 60,000 to 85,000 clones, roughly nine tenths observed once, and the top ten hold around 4.9%. The source material was peripheral blood. The receptors stem from a woman aged 50 to 60 with active COVID-19.

The DNA for the CDR3 is TGTGCCAGCAGTTACTTAGGACAGGCTGAAGCTTTCTTT. Encoded protein: CASSYLGQAEAFF. V usage is TRBV6-5 and J usage is TRBJ1-1; 7 bases match TRBD1. Germline values: CDR1 MNHEY, CDR2 SVGAGI. The CDR3 sequence is 13 residues long. Trimming at V came to 1 base and at J to 6 bases, leaving 2 bases not matched to a gene.

This sequence joins TRBV6-5 and TRBJ2-2; a possible D gene is TRBD2 (6 bases). Germline V gene sequence: CDR1 MNHEY, CDR2 SVGAGI. The V end lost 4 bases, the J end lost 4 bases, and 10 bases lay between the germline ends. The CDR3 contains 14 residues. The CDR3 nucleotides read TGTGCCAGCAGTTTAGTGGGGGGCACCGGGGAGCTGTTTTTT. Its protein is CASSLVGGTGELFF.

V is TRBV11-3 and J is TRBJ2-5, with 7 positions matching TRBD1. This CDR3 is built from 16 residues. Germline values: CDR1 SGHNT, CDR2 YENEEA. V dropped 1 base and J dropped 2; count of bases not matched to a gene: 7. The DNA for the CDR3 is TGTGCCAGCAGCTTAGGTGAGGGGGCGAGACAAGAGACCCAGTACTTC. The encoded protein is CASSLGEGARQETQYF.

With regard to this clone: Sequence at one end of the junction differs from germline and may be a read error. This chain connects TRBV28 to TRBJ1-5; TRBD1 matches 7 bases. The CDR3 loop spans 14 amino acids. The germline V gene has CDR1 MDHEN and CDR2 SYDVKM. The CDR3 coding sequence is TGTGCCAGCAGATCGACAGGGAGCAGTCAGCCCCAGCATTTT. Translated: CASRSTGSSQPQHF.

The chain recombines TRBV21-1 with TRBJ2-5; the listed D gene, TRBD2, was not tested against the DNA. TRBV21-1 is a recognized pseudogene. CDR3 size: 17 residues. As DNA, the CDR3 is TGTGCCAGCAGCACAAGGGAACTAGCGGGCCCCCAAGAGACCCAGTACTTC. Protein: CASSTRELAGPQETQYF.

J is TRBJ2-7 and V is TRBV5-5; a possible D gene is TRBD1 (6 bases). Deletions cut 0 bases from V and 3 bases from J, with 7 bases between. The CDR3 totals 13 residues. Germline values: CDR1 SGHKS, CDR2 YYEKEE (reference sequence). CDR3 sequence: CASSLGTDYEQYF. The CDR3 nucleotides read TGTGCCAGCAGCTTGGGGACAGACTACGAGCAGTACTTC.

The genes are TRBV4-2 and TRBJ1-5; 7 bases fit TRBD1. Germline-derived CDR1 and CDR2 are LGHNA and YNFKEQ. Trimming at V came to 0 bases and at J to 4 bases, leaving 3 bases not matched to a gene. This CDR3 comprises 15 residues. For the CDR3, the DNA is TGTGCCAGCAGCCAAGATACCAGGGGGAATCAGCCCCAGCATTTT. Translated: CASSQDTRGNQPQHF.

The chain has TRBV7-9 and TRBJ2-7; D may be TRBD1 (6 bases). V was trimmed by 1 base and J by 3 bases, leaving 10 bases between them. This CDR3 has 14 amino acids. CDR1 SEHNR and CDR2 FQNEAQ come from the germline V gene (reference sequence). DNA of the CDR3: TGTGCCAGCAGCTTAGAAGGGGGACGCTACGAGCAGTACTTC. Protein: CASSLEGGRYEQYF.

The chain joins TRBV3-1 (or the pseudogene TRBV3-2) to TRBJ2-2; a possible D gene is TRBD2 (6 bases). Germline CDR1 and CDR2: LGHDT and YNNKEL (reference sequence). V was trimmed by 1 base and J by 4 bases, leaving 13 bases between them. This CDR3 comprises 16 residues. This CDR3 is CASSQGGSGLTGELFF. The DNA for the CDR3 is TGTGCCAGCAGCCAAGGAGGTAGCGGCCTCACCGGGGAGCTGTTTTTT.

The chain combines TRBV5-1 with TRBJ1-1, with TRBD1 as a possible D gene (6 bases). Germline V gene lookup returns CDR1 SGHRS and CDR2 YFSETQ. The CDR3 totals 15 residues. V lost 6 bases and J 1 base, leaving 16 bases between the germline ends. CDR3 in amino acids: CASTPGDVWNTEAFF. The CDR3 DNA sequence: TGCGCCAGCACCCCAGGGGACGTTTGGAACACTGAAGCTTTCTTT.

The chain has TRBV27 and TRBJ2-6, with 7 positions matching TRBD2. Per the germline V gene, CDR1 is MNHEY and CDR2 is SMNVEV (reference sequence). CDR3 size: 17 residues. The ends lost 4 bases at V and 0 bases at J; junction bases unmatched: 6. CDR3 sequence reads: CASSYGGSSSGANVLTF. CDR3 in DNA: TGTGCCAGCAGTTACGGGGGGTCCAGCTCTGGGGCCAACGTCCTGACTTTC.

The V gene is TRBV24-1, the J gene TRBJ2-1, with TRBD1 matching over 8 bases. In germline, CDR1 is KGHDR, CDR2 SFDVKD. There are 13 residues in the CDR3. J was trimmed by 6 bases and V by 5 bases; bases with no gene match: 2. The CDR3 bases are TGTGCCACCAGTGCCACAGGGGGCAATGAGCAGTTCTTC. Translated, it gives CATSATGGNEQFF.

This clone was detected only once. V usage is TRBV24-1 and J usage is TRBJ2-3; tentative D call: TRBD2 (6 bases). This CDR3 is built from 16 residues. V was clipped by 4 bases and J by 4 bases, with 17 bases between them. Germline loops: CDR1 KGHDR, CDR2 SFDVKD. CDR3 nucleotide sequence: TGTGCCACCAGTGACCTTAAGCCGGGAGTGTCAGATACGCAGTATTTT. Its protein product is CATSDLKPGVSDTQYF.

The rearrangement joins TRBV9 to TRBJ2-3; maybe TRBD2 (6 bases). Looked up from germline, CDR1 is SGDLS and CDR2 is YYNGEE. This CDR3 comprises 15 residues. V was cut by 4 bases and J by 0 bases, with 12 bases left in between. The CDR3 sequence is CASSFSGRSTDTQYF. The DNA for the CDR3 is TGTGCCAGCAGCTTTAGCGGCAGGAGCACAGATACGCAGTATTTT.

The rearrangement uses TRBV7-9 and TRBJ2-7, with D perhaps matching TRBD2 (5 bases). Deletions cut 5 bases from V and 2 bases from J, with 10 bases between. The CDR3 extends over 13 amino acids. CDR1 is SEHNR, CDR2 FQNEAQ, per germline (reference sequence). The CDR3, as DNA: TGTGCCAGCAGCGCTACTAGTACCTACGAGCAGTACTTC. It specifies CASSATSTYEQYF.

The table lists this clone with a few counts. J is TRBJ1-2 and V is TRBV2; 7 positions match TRBD1. CDR3 length: 14 amino acids. Trimming cost V 7 bases and J 3 bases; bases outside gene matches: 8. The germline V gene has CDR1 SNHLY and CDR2 FYNNEI. The CDR3 nucleotides read TGTGCCAGCACCGAGACCGGGACAGACTATGGCTACACCTTC. Its protein product is CASTETGTDYGYTF.

The chain couples TRBV2 to TRBJ1-2, with 10 bases matching TRBD1. The germline V gene has CDR1 SNHLY and CDR2 FYNNEI. V trimming: 3 bases; J trimming: 4 bases; junction bases outside the gene matches: 11. The length of the CDR3 is 17 residues. Here the CDR3 DNA reads TGTGCCAGCAGTGAGAGGGGACAGGGGCCCGGCGTCTATGGCTACACCTTC. Translated, it gives CASSERGQGPGVYGYTF.

The gene calls are TRBV14 and TRBJ2-5, with D tentatively TRBD1 (7 bases). Trimming took 4 bases from V and 7 from J, leaving 16 bases between them. The CDR3 consists of 14 residues. Germline assignment: CDR1 SGHDN and CDR2 FVKESK. The CDR3 DNA sequence: TGTGCCAGCAGCCGAAGACAGGGAGGTGGGACCCAGTACTTC. It encodes CASSRRQGGGTQYF.